The rows below give T cell receptor beta chains drawn from one sample of a study of Graves' ophthalmopathy and Graves' hyperthyroidism. Each CDR3 protein gets one entry after TCRdb re-called the multiplex PCR reads with MiXCR. The sample records roughly 480,000 distinct CDR3 sequences, around 15% being singletons. Sequencing was done on a sample of blood. These receptors all stem from a woman in her 30s with Graves' ophthalmopathy. CDR3s include the opening cysteine and the closing phenylalanine or tryptophan. Fields, in order: J gene, clone size, V gene, D gene, CDR3 DNA, CDR3 protein. The D gene is left open where the match is weak. Some rows have no size entry. The others give once, few or many, or a class for an expanded clone.

j_call: TRBJ1-5; clone_size: NA; v_call: TRBV29-1; d_call: NA; cdr3_nt: TGCAGCGTTGTAGAAAATAGCAATCAGCCCCAGCATTTT; cdr3_aa: CSVVENSNQPQHF
j_call: TRBJ2-4; clone_size: NA; v_call: TRBV20-1; d_call: NA; cdr3_nt: TGCAGTGCTAGATTTCTAGCGAACATTAAGTACTTC; cdr3_aa: CSARFLANIKYF
j_call: TRBJ2-5; clone_size: few; v_call: TRBV28; d_call: TRBD2; cdr3_nt: TGTGCCAGCAGTTTATCACTAGCGGGAGCTCGGGAGACCCAGTACTTC; cdr3_aa: CASSLSLAGARETQYF
j_call: TRBJ1-5; clone_size: many; v_call: TRBV9; d_call: NA; cdr3_nt: TGTGCCAGCAGCGTAACGGACAGAGCAGGCTTGCCCCAGCATTTT; cdr3_aa: CASSVTDRAGLPQHF
j_call: TRBJ1-1; clone_size: many; v_call: TRBV29-1; d_call: NA; cdr3_nt: TGCAGCGTTGAGGAACACACTGAAGCTTTCTTT; cdr3_aa: CSVEEHTEAFF
j_call: TRBJ2-7; clone_size: many; v_call: TRBV10-3; d_call: NA; cdr3_nt: TGTGCCATCAGTGACCAGAGCTACGAGCAGTACTTC; cdr3_aa: CAISDQSYEQYF
j_call: TRBJ2-7; clone_size: NA; v_call: TRBV5-1; d_call: TRBD1; cdr3_nt: TGCGCCAGCAGCTTGGAACCGGGACAGGGTTACGAGCAGTACTTC; cdr3_aa: CASSLEPGQGYEQYF
j_call: TRBJ1-2; clone_size: NA; v_call: TRBV6-2/TRBV6-3; d_call: NA; cdr3_nt: TGTGCCAGCAGTTACTCGACTCCTAGGGACTATGGCTACACCTTC; cdr3_aa: CASSYSTPRDYGYTF
j_call: TRBJ1-1; clone_size: many; v_call: TRBV16; d_call: NA; cdr3_nt: TGTGCCAGCAGCCCATCGGCCTCAAAGAGGACTGAAGCTTTCTTT; cdr3_aa: CASSPSASKRTEAFF
j_call: TRBJ1-5; clone_size: many; v_call: TRBV20-1; d_call: TRBD1; cdr3_nt: TGCAGTGCTATACCCGGGACAGGGGAGAGCAATCAGCCCCAGCATTTT; cdr3_aa: CSAIPGTGESNQPQHF
j_call: TRBJ2-2; clone_size: few; v_call: TRBV7-2; d_call: TRBD2; cdr3_nt: TGTGCCAGCAGCTTAAGGGCTAGCGGGGGGGAGATCGGGGAGCTGTTTTTT; cdr3_aa: CASSLRASGGEIGELFF
j_call: TRBJ1-1; clone_size: many; v_call: TRBV10-3; d_call: TRBD1; cdr3_nt: TGTGCCATCAATCCAGGGGGAAGGGGCACTGAAGCTTTCTTT; cdr3_aa: CAINPGGRGTEAFF
j_call: TRBJ2-2; clone_size: many; v_call: TRBV12-3/TRBV12-4; d_call: NA; cdr3_nt: TGTGCCAGCGAAGCGAGCACCGGGGAGCTGTTTTTT; cdr3_aa: CASEASTGELFF
j_call: TRBJ1-3; clone_size: many; v_call: TRBV6-1; d_call: NA; cdr3_nt: TGTGCCAGCGAAGAGACAGGAACCTCTGGAAACACCATATATTTT; cdr3_aa: CASEETGTSGNTIYF
j_call: TRBJ2-5; clone_size: many; v_call: TRBV27; d_call: NA; cdr3_nt: TGTGCCAGCAGTTGGCGGTGGGCGGTAGAGACCCAGTACTTC; cdr3_aa: CASSWRWAVETQYF
j_call: TRBJ2-7; clone_size: many; v_call: TRBV6-1; d_call: NA; cdr3_nt: TGTGCCAGCAGTGAACTGGTGGTAGAGCAGTACTTC; cdr3_aa: CASSELVVEQYF
j_call: TRBJ2-7; clone_size: few; v_call: TRBV5-1; d_call: NA; cdr3_nt: TGCGCCAGCAGGGGCGGACTACCTTGGGAGCAGTACTTC; cdr3_aa: CASRGGLPWEQYF
j_call: TRBJ2-5; clone_size: many; v_call: TRBV4-1; d_call: TRBD2; cdr3_nt: TGCGCCAGCAGCCAAGTACTAGGGACTAGCGATTGGCTTGGACAAGAGACCCAGTACTTC; cdr3_aa: CASSQVLGTSDWLGQETQYF
j_call: TRBJ1-2; clone_size: many; v_call: TRBV6-5; d_call: NA; cdr3_nt: TGTGCCAGCAGTTACTCTTATGGCTACACCTTC; cdr3_aa: CASSYSYGYTF
j_call: TRBJ2-2; clone_size: NA; v_call: TRBV6-1; d_call: TRBD1; cdr3_nt: TGTGCCAGCACTCAGGGGGCGGTGAACACCGGGGAGCTGTTTTTT; cdr3_aa: CASTQGAVNTGELFF
j_call: TRBJ2-5; clone_size: many; v_call: TRBV12-3/TRBV12-4; d_call: TRBD2; cdr3_nt: TGTGCCAGCAGTTGGGGCTCGGGGGGGCGAGGAGAGACCCAGTACTTC; cdr3_aa: CASSWGSGGRGETQYF
j_call: TRBJ1-5; clone_size: many; v_call: TRBV6-5; d_call: NA; cdr3_nt: TGTGCCAGCAGTTCTAGAATTGATCAGCCCCAGCATTTT; cdr3_aa: CASSSRIDQPQHF
j_call: TRBJ1-2; clone_size: many; v_call: TRBV12-3/TRBV12-4; d_call: NA; cdr3_nt: TGTGCCAGCAGGCAGGGGATAGAGCTCTATGGCTACACCTTC; cdr3_aa: CASRQGIELYGYTF
j_call: TRBJ2-2; clone_size: many; v_call: TRBV12-3/TRBV12-4; d_call: NA; cdr3_nt: TGTGCCAGCAGCCCAACGGCCTTGGCCGGGGAGCTGTTTTTT; cdr3_aa: CASSPTALAGELFF
j_call: TRBJ1-1; clone_size: NA; v_call: TRBV28; d_call: NA; cdr3_nt: TGTGCCATTCTCGGACCGGGAGGAACTGAAGCTTTCTTT; cdr3_aa: CAILGPGGTEAFF
j_call: TRBJ2-5; clone_size: many; v_call: TRBV25-1; d_call: TRBD1; cdr3_nt: TGTGCCAGCAGTACCCCCGGGACAGGGGTAAGAGAGACCCAGTACTTC; cdr3_aa: CASSTPGTGVRETQYF
j_call: TRBJ2-2; clone_size: NA; v_call: TRBV28; d_call: TRBD2; cdr3_nt: TGTGCCAGCAGTTTCAATCCGGGACTAGCGGGGAGTAGGGACACCGGGGAGCTGTTTTTT; cdr3_aa: CASSFNPGLAGSRDTGELFF
j_call: TRBJ1-2; clone_size: many; v_call: TRBV4-2; d_call: NA; cdr3_nt: TGTGCCAGCAGCCAAGGCAAGTCCCTACACAGCGGCTATGGCTACACCTTC; cdr3_aa: CASSQGKSLHSGYGYTF
j_call: TRBJ2-5; clone_size: NA; v_call: TRBV9; d_call: NA; cdr3_nt: TGTGCCAGCAGGAAGGCAGCAGAGACCCAGTACTTC; cdr3_aa: CASRKAAETQYF
j_call: TRBJ1-3; clone_size: many; v_call: TRBV10-3; d_call: NA; cdr3_nt: TGTGCCATCAGTGACCGGGGACTTACCTCTGGAAACACCATATATTTT; cdr3_aa: CAISDRGLTSGNTIYF
j_call: TRBJ1-5; clone_size: many; v_call: TRBV15; d_call: NA; cdr3_nt: TGTGCCACCAGCAGGCCCGGGGGGGGGGAAAATCAGCCCCAGCATTTT; cdr3_aa: CATSRPGGGENQPQHF
j_call: TRBJ2-7; clone_size: NA; v_call: TRBV24-1; d_call: TRBD1; cdr3_nt: TGTGCCACCAGTGATTCCGCAGGGGGTAGGCGCGGTACCTACGAGCAGTACTTC; cdr3_aa: CATSDSAGGRRGTYEQYF
j_call: TRBJ2-7; clone_size: many; v_call: TRBV12-5; d_call: TRBD1; cdr3_nt: TGTGCTAGTGGTCCTAGGGACAGGGGTTACGAGCAGTACTTC; cdr3_aa: CASGPRDRGYEQYF
j_call: TRBJ1-6; clone_size: NA; v_call: TRBV27; d_call: NA; cdr3_nt: TGTGCCAGCTCCTGGGGGCCCTATAATTCACCCCTCCACTTT; cdr3_aa: CASSWGPYNSPLHF
j_call: TRBJ2-7; clone_size: many; v_call: TRBV7-8; d_call: TRBD2; cdr3_nt: TGTGCCAGCAGCTGGACTAGCGGGAGAAGGTACGAGCAGTACTTC; cdr3_aa: CASSWTSGRRYEQYF
j_call: TRBJ1-5; clone_size: many; v_call: TRBV27; d_call: NA; cdr3_nt: TGTGCCAGCAGTCCCCAAATGGATCAGCCCCAGCATTTT; cdr3_aa: CASSPQMDQPQHF
j_call: TRBJ1-5; clone_size: many; v_call: TRBV6-5; d_call: NA; cdr3_nt: TGTGCCAGCAGACAGGGCGATCAGCCCCAGCATTTT; cdr3_aa: CASRQGDQPQHF
j_call: TRBJ2-2; clone_size: few; v_call: TRBV5-1; d_call: NA; cdr3_nt: TGCGCCAGCAGCACGAGAGCAGATATCCCCGGGGAGCTGTTTTTT; cdr3_aa: CASSTRADIPGELFF
j_call: TRBJ1-3; clone_size: NA; v_call: TRBV28; d_call: NA; cdr3_nt: TGTGCCAGCCTCCGTACACCAGGCTCTGGAAACACCATATATTTT; cdr3_aa: CASLRTPGSGNTIYF
j_call: TRBJ2-7; clone_size: many; v_call: TRBV12-3/TRBV12-4; d_call: TRBD2; cdr3_nt: TGTGCCAGCAGCCTGACTAGCGGGGTCTACGAGCAGTACTTC; cdr3_aa: CASSLTSGVYEQYF
j_call: TRBJ2-2; clone_size: many; v_call: TRBV6-5; d_call: TRBD1; cdr3_nt: TGTGCCAGCAGTTTACAGGGGCACACCGGGGAGCTGTTTTTT; cdr3_aa: CASSLQGHTGELFF
j_call: TRBJ1-2; clone_size: many; v_call: TRBV28; d_call: NA; cdr3_nt: TGTGCCAGTACGTCGACGGAGAACTACACCTTC; cdr3_aa: CASTSTENYTF
j_call: TRBJ2-7; clone_size: NA; v_call: TRBV28; d_call: NA; cdr3_nt: TGTGCCAGCAGGCTGGACAAGAACTACGAGCAGTACTTC; cdr3_aa: CASRLDKNYEQYF
j_call: TRBJ2-5; clone_size: many; v_call: TRBV2; d_call: NA; cdr3_nt: TGTGCCAGCAGTTCCTCCTCGGCGACACGAGAGACCCAGTACTTC; cdr3_aa: CASSSSSATRETQYF
j_call: TRBJ2-7; clone_size: many; v_call: TRBV7-2; d_call: TRBD1; cdr3_nt: TGTGCCAGCAGCGCCCGGGACAGGAGCTCCTACGAGCAGTACTTC; cdr3_aa: CASSARDRSSYEQYF
j_call: TRBJ2-7; clone_size: NA; v_call: TRBV13; d_call: TRBD2; cdr3_nt: TGTGCCAGCAGCTTAGTAGGTGCTAGCGGGAGTATGGTAGACTCCTACGAGCAGTACTTC; cdr3_aa: CASSLVGASGSMVDSYEQYF
j_call: TRBJ1-2; clone_size: many; v_call: TRBV4-2; d_call: NA; cdr3_nt: TGTGCCAGCAGCCAAGAAGGAGGCACACTCTATGGCTACACCTTC; cdr3_aa: CASSQEGGTLYGYTF
j_call: TRBJ1-5; clone_size: few; v_call: TRBV5-1; d_call: NA; cdr3_nt: TGCGCCAGCAGCGTGGCTGGGGGATATCAGCCCCAGCATTTT; cdr3_aa: CASSVAGGYQPQHF
j_call: TRBJ1-5; clone_size: many; v_call: TRBV5-1; d_call: TRBD1; cdr3_nt: TGCGCCAGCAGCTTTGGGACAGCTCCTTATCAGCCCCAGCATTTT; cdr3_aa: CASSFGTAPYQPQHF
j_call: TRBJ1-1; clone_size: NA; v_call: TRBV27; d_call: NA; cdr3_nt: TGTGCCAGCAGTATACAATCCTTCCCGGGTTATGGGTACACTGAAGCTTTCTTT; cdr3_aa: CASSIQSFPGYGYTEAFF
j_call: TRBJ2-5; clone_size: many; v_call: TRBV4-1; d_call: TRBD2; cdr3_nt: TGCGCCAGCAGCCAAGCCCTAGCGGGGAGGACGGAGACCCAGTACTTC; cdr3_aa: CASSQALAGRTETQYF
j_call: TRBJ2-7; clone_size: many; v_call: TRBV28; d_call: TRBD1; cdr3_nt: TGTGCCAGCAGCGACAGGGGTCCCTACGAGCAGTACTTC; cdr3_aa: CASSDRGPYEQYF
j_call: TRBJ1-2; clone_size: many; v_call: TRBV5-1; d_call: NA; cdr3_nt: TGCGCCAGCAGCATCGGGACCGCTAGTTCTAACTATGGCTACACCTTC; cdr3_aa: CASSIGTASSNYGYTF
j_call: TRBJ2-5; clone_size: many; v_call: TRBV12-3/TRBV12-4; d_call: NA; cdr3_nt: TGTGCCAGCAGTTTAGATGGTACATTCAGGCGGGAGACCCAGTACTTC; cdr3_aa: CASSLDGTFRRETQYF
j_call: TRBJ1-1; clone_size: many; v_call: TRBV12-3/TRBV12-4; d_call: NA; cdr3_nt: TGTGCCAGCAGTTTAAAGGGTTTGTTTACTGAAGCTTTCTTT; cdr3_aa: CASSLKGLFTEAFF
j_call: TRBJ1-1; clone_size: many; v_call: TRBV2; d_call: NA; cdr3_nt: TGTGCCAGCAGTGACCCGGACGAAGCTTTCTTT; cdr3_aa: CASSDPDEAFF
j_call: TRBJ2-7; clone_size: many; v_call: TRBV27; d_call: TRBD2; cdr3_nt: TGTGCCAGCAGTCCAAAATCAGATCTAGCGGGAGAGAGGTACTACGAGCAGTACTTC; cdr3_aa: CASSPKSDLAGERYYEQYF
j_call: TRBJ1-2; clone_size: NA; v_call: TRBV6-2/TRBV6-3; d_call: NA; cdr3_nt: TGTGCCAGCAGTTACGTAGCGGGGGGCTACACCTTC; cdr3_aa: CASSYVAGGYTF
j_call: TRBJ1-1; clone_size: many; v_call: TRBV12-3/TRBV12-4; d_call: TRBD1; cdr3_nt: TGTGCCAGCAGTATAGACAGGGTAGGCACTGAAGCTTTCTTT; cdr3_aa: CASSIDRVGTEAFF
j_call: TRBJ2-7; clone_size: many; v_call: TRBV19; d_call: NA; cdr3_nt: TGTGCCAGTAGTATCTCGCAGGGTAACTACGAGCAGTACTTC; cdr3_aa: CASSISQGNYEQYF